This T cell receptor beta chain appears in the sequencing data of a study of cytomegalovirus exposure and HLA in healthy donors. Study-level information: Earlier, 150 million to 200 million T cells were analyzed, and 117 million unique TCR beta sequences were found among them.

Study findings and constraints: Specificity of three CMV-associated chains for CMV antigens was verified in vitro.

The study ran its PCR with 60 Vbeta and 13 Jbeta primers. Per the authors' pipeline: Later, some 79 million unique TCR beta chains were counted in an analysis, and about 12 million of them were shared. TCRdb's table, derived via immunoSEQ multiplex PCR, lists solely in-frame clones and lacks some. From that table come the V and J calls and clone size; the DNA was used to work out D and trimming. The specimen's table records tens of thousands of clones. Concerning this clone: The antigen is unknown.

The CDR3 runs to 15 residues. The V segment lost 3 bases and the J segment 3 bases; nucleotides outside the gene matches: 6. Germline CDR1 and CDR2: MNHNS and SASEGT. Sequencing input: PBMCs. This chain connects TRBV6-1 to TRBJ1-1; TRBD1 matches at 8 bases. This receptor was obtained from a female donor in good health and CMV-seronegative. Here the CDR3 reads CASSERPGGHTEAFF. CDR3 DNA sequence: TGTGCCAGCAGTGAGCGGCCAGGGGGCCACACTGAAGCTTTCTTT.